Below are 18 T cell receptor beta chains sequenced from a single sample in a study of TIL therapy for anti-PD-1-resistant metastatic lung cancer. Sequencing used immunoSEQ v3. Assay used: immunoSEQ multiplex PCR; TCRdb lists only in-frame clones, some missing. Among 50,000 to 70,000 clones listed, around 69% were seen once. Documented time point: pre-treatment sample, taken before nivolumab and TIL therapy. The source material was blood, sampled at baseline. Source of these receptors: a person between 25 and 79 years old with non-small cell lung cancer.

V is TRBV5-4 and J is TRBJ2-5; D gene ambiguous. V gave up 0 bases and J gave up 9 bases, with 9 bases separating them. In germline, CDR1 is SGHNT, CDR2 YYREEE (reference sequence). CDR3 length: 12 residues. Here the CDR3 DNA reads TGTGCCAGCAGCTTGGATGGTCGGGCCCAGTACTTC. Protein sequence: CASSLDGRAQYF.

The chain recombines TRBV7-8 with TRBJ2-5; the match to TRBD2 covers 10 bases. This CDR3 contains 16 residues. CDR1 is SGHVS and CDR2 is FQNEAQ in the germline V gene. V shed 5 bases and J 7 bases; nucleotides not matched to a gene: 13. CDR3 sequence: CASSHGGGTSAVTQYF. Here the CDR3 DNA reads TGTGCCAGCAGCCACGGGGGGGGGACTAGCGCGGTGACCCAGTACTTC.

This chain connects TRBV6-1 to TRBJ2-7; 9 nucleotides align to TRBD2. Germline lookup yields CDR1 MNHNS and CDR2 SASEGT. V shed 3 bases, J shed 3 bases, and the junction held 3 bases outside the gene matches. CDR3 length: 14 residues. CDR3: CASSEFSGSYEQYF. The CDR3 nucleotides read TGTGCCAGCAGTGAGTTTAGCGGGAGCTACGAGCAGTACTTC.

This clone has just a few counts. This chain uses TRBV7-8 with TRBJ1-1; D uncertain. The CDR3 sequence is 12 residues long. CDR1 is SGHVS and CDR2 is FQNEAQ in the germline V gene. Trimming took off 5 bases at V and 2 bases at J, with 6 bases between the two ends. CDR3 sequence (DNA): TGTGCCAGCAGCACGAGAAACACTGAAGCTTTCTTT. It is translated as CASSTRNTEAFF.

This clone is labeled as medium-sized (0.01 to 0.1%). The chain carries TRBV27 and TRBJ2-1; D could derive from TRBD1 or TRBD2 (5 bases each). V shed 0 bases and J shed 7 bases, with 13 bases lying between them. The CDR3 has 15 amino acids. Germline V gene data show CDR1 as MNHEY and CDR2 as SMNVEV (reference sequence). CDR3 region: CASSLSGTPGNEQFF. DNA for the CDR3: TGTGCCAGCAGTTTATCGGGGACCCCTGGGAATGAGCAGTTCTTC.

This clone appeared a single time. This chain uses TRBV28 with TRBJ1-2; D is unresolved. Germline CDR1 reads MDHEN; CDR2 reads SYDVKM. There are 14 residues in the CDR3. V lost 4 bases, J lost 8 bases, and 17 bases lay in between. CDR3 region: CASSYSSRPGGYTF. The CDR3 region has the DNA TGTGCCAGCAGTTACTCTTCTAGGCCTGGCGGCTACACCTTC.

This rearrangement joins TRBV27 to TRBJ1-2, with D possibly TRBD1 on 6 matching bases. From germline, CDR1 is MNHEY and CDR2 SMNVEV (reference sequence). CDR3 length: 15 amino acids. Trimming left V 3 bases short and J 8 bases short, with 19 bases between. This chain's CDR3 is CASSFSGGASGGYTF. CDR3 DNA sequence: TGTGCCAGCAGTTTTTCTGGGGGCGCTTCAGGGGGCTACACCTTC.

This chain uses TRBV2 with TRBJ2-5, with 9 bases that match TRBD1. The ends lost 11 bases at V and 5 bases at J; junction bases unmatched: 6. Germline CDR1 and CDR2: SNHLY and FYNNEI. CDR3 size: 12 residues. This chain's CDR3 is CAGTDRGETQYF. DNA for the CDR3: TGTGCCGGTACTGACAGGGGGGAGACCCAGTACTTC.

V usage is TRBV19 and J usage is TRBJ1-4; D remains unclear. Germline values: CDR1 LNHDA, CDR2 SQIVND (reference sequence). The germline V and J ends were trimmed by 8 bases and 3 bases, with 10 bases remaining between them. This CDR3 is 13 amino acids long. The CDR3 DNA reads as TGTGCCAGTTTAGGACGGGCTAATGAAAAACTGTTTTTT. Amino acids: CASLGRANEKLFF.

The chain recombines TRBV4-2 with TRBJ2-7; TRBD2 matches 12 bases. The CDR3 runs to 15 residues. The germline V gene has CDR1 LGHNA and CDR2 YNFKEQ. V trimming: 4 bases; J trimming: 5 bases; junction bases outside the gene matches: 6. Written as DNA, the CDR3 is TGTGCCAGCAGCCCCGGACTAGCGGGAATCAACGAGCAGTACTTC. Its translation is CASSPGLAGINEQYF.

The J gene is TRBJ1-6, the V gene TRBV5-1, with D possibly matching TRBD1 (5 bases). This CDR3 is 15 amino acids long. Germline CDR1 SGHRS, CDR2 YFSETQ. V gave up 0 bases and J gave up 10 bases, with 14 bases separating them. CDR3 coding DNA: TGCGCCAGCAGCTTGGAACAGGTACGAGGATCACCCCTCCACTTT. Translating it yields CASSLEQVRGSPLHF.

This chain uses TRBV30 with TRBJ1-1, with a possible D match to TRBD1 (5 bases). The ends were cut back, 5 bases at V and 3 bases at J, with 13 bases in the middle. The CDR3 runs 13 residues. CDR1 and CDR2 (germline): GTSNPN, SVGIG (reference sequence). The CDR3: CAWGTEGDTEAFF. The CDR3 DNA reads as TGTGCCTGGGGGACCGAGGGAGACACTGAAGCTTTCTTT. Looking up the rest from reference TRBV30 and TRBJ1-1 gives the full variable domain: SQTIHQWPATLVQPVGSPLSLECTVEGTSNPNLYWYRQAAGRGLQLLFYSVGIGQISSEVPQNLSASRPQDRQFILSSKKLLLSDSGFYLCAWGTEGDTEAFFGQGTRLTVV.

V usage is TRBV29-1 and J usage is TRBJ2-5; the D gene could be TRBD1 or TRBD2 (6 bases each). Germline CDR1 is SQVTM and CDR2 is ANQGSEA. V shed 4 bases and J shed 5 bases, with 14 bases lying between them. CDR3 length equals 13 residues. CDR3: CSVGSGDMETQYF. CDR3 nucleotides: TGCAGCGTTGGTTCGGGGGACATGGAGACCCAGTACTTC.

The chain uses TRBV7-9 and TRBJ2-5; D might be TRBD2 (6 bases). The J call is uncertain, as TRBJ2-7 better fits the DNA end. The CDR3 has 14 amino acids. Per the germline V gene, CDR1 is SEHNR and CDR2 is FQNEAQ (reference sequence). CDR3 residues: CASSLEGRRYEQYF. DNA of the CDR3: TGTGCCAGCAGCTTGGAGGGGCGAAGGTACGAGCAGTACTTC.

This chain joins TRBV7-9 and TRBJ2-7; 7 bases agree with TRBD1. Per germline, CDR1 SEHNR and CDR2 FQNEAQ (reference sequence). This CDR3 has 15 residues. Losses at the gene ends were 7 bases for V and 1 base for J; bases not matched to a gene: 10. The DNA for the CDR3 is TGTGCCAGCATCACCGGGGCAGGGGGTTCCTACGAGCAGTACTTC. This gives the protein CASITGAGGSYEQYF.

The chain carries TRBV6-1 and TRBJ2-7; the D is unclear. Germline loops: CDR1 MNHNS, CDR2 SASEGT. This CDR3 contains 14 residues. V lost 7 bases to trimming and J lost 5 bases, with 18 bases between them. Here the CDR3 reads CASTEQPQFHEQYF. DNA of the CDR3: TGTGCCAGCACCGAGCAACCGCAGTTCCACGAGCAGTACTTC.

V usage is TRBV7-2 and J usage is TRBJ1-1; TRBD1 is a possible D gene (5 bases). Germline V gene lookup returns CDR1 SGHTA and CDR2 FQGNSA. Trimming removed 3 bases at V and 4 bases at J, with 15 bases between. This CDR3 is built from 15 residues. The CDR3 spells CASSFALGGFTEAFF. DNA for the CDR3: TGTGCCAGCAGCTTTGCCCTCGGGGGGTTCACTGAAGCTTTCTTT.

This chain joins TRBV19 and TRBJ1-3; D not certain. This CDR3 is built from 16 residues. Germline lookup yields CDR1 LNHDA and CDR2 SQIVND (reference sequence). The V end was cut by 5 bases, the J end by 0 bases, with 14 bases between. The CDR3: CASSDGVGFSGNTIYF. The CDR3 coding sequence is TGTGCCAGTAGTGACGGCGTAGGTTTCTCTGGAAACACCATATATTTT.